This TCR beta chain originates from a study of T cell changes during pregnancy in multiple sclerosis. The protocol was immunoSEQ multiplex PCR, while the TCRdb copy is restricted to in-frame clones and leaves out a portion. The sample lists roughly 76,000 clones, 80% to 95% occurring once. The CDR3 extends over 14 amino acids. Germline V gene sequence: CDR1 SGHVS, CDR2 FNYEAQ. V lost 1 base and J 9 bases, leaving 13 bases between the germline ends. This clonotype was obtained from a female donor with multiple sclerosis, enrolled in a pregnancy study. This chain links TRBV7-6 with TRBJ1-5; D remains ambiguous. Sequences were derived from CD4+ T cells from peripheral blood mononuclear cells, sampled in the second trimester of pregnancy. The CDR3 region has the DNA TGTGCCAGCAGCTTAGGTGTGGCAGATGGGCCCCAGCATTTT. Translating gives CASSLGVADGPQHF.